The rows below give T cell receptor beta chains drawn from one sample of a study of CD8 T cells in ankylosing spondylitis. Via MiXCR, TCRdb re-called the 5' RACE reads, giving one row per CDR3 protein. This table has about 540,000 distinct CDR3 sequences, about an eighth appearing once. Sequenced input: blood, either unsorted or a sorted T cell fraction (not recorded which). These receptors came from a male donor with ankylosing spondylitis. CDR3s include the opening cysteine and the closing phenylalanine or tryptophan. Fields, in order: CDR3 DNA, CDR3 protein, clone size, J gene, V gene, D gene. D genes are given only for firm matches. Clone size is stated in some rows and not others, as once, few, many or a class when expanded.

TGTGCCAGCAGCCAATTCAGACTGTCCAATGAGCAGTTCTTC | CASSQFRLSNEQFF | - | TRBJ2-1 | TRBV14 | -
TGCAGCCTGACACCGGGTGGGGGGAACACTGAAGCTTTCTTT | CSLTPGGGNTEAFF | many | TRBJ1-1 | TRBV29-1 | -
TGTGCCAGCGATTTGAGCTTGTACAGCCTGTACCAAGAGACCCAGTACTTC | CASDLSLYSLYQETQYF | few | TRBJ2-5 | TRBV2 | -
TGTGCCAGCAGTTACTCGACGGGAACTTATCAGCCCCAGCATTTT | CASSYSTGTYQPQHF | once | TRBJ1-5 | TRBV6-2/TRBV6-3 | -
TGTGCCAGCAACCAGGGAACCGGGGAGCTGTTTTTT | CASNQGTGELFF | - | TRBJ2-2 | TRBV2 | -
TGTGCCAGCAGCTTGGACGGTCGAGGGTATGGCTACACCTTC | CASSLDGRGYGYTF | - | TRBJ1-2 | TRBV5-8 | -
TGTGCCAGCAGCTTAGATGGGTTTCGTACCGGGGAGCTGTTTTTT | CASSLDGFRTGELFF | few | TRBJ2-2 | TRBV11-3 | -
TGTGCCAGCAGCCAAGCTGGGGACAGATCCTACGAGCAGTACTTC | CASSQAGDRSYEQYF | - | TRBJ2-7 | TRBV3-1 | TRBD1
TGCGCCAGCAGCTCGCGGGGCGGAACTAGCACAGATACGCAGTATTTT | CASSSRGGTSTDTQYF | few | TRBJ2-3 | TRBV5-1 | -
TGTGCCACCAGTGAAGTCCTAGCGGGACGTTTAACCGATACGCAGTATTTT | CATSEVLAGRLTDTQYF | many | TRBJ2-3 | TRBV24-1 | TRBD2
TGCGCCAGCAGCTTAGCCCTTACTAGCGGGTCTACAGATACGCAGTATTTT | CASSLALTSGSTDTQYF | many | TRBJ2-3 | TRBV5-1 | TRBD2
TGTGCCAGCAGTTTATCGAACAGGTTAACAGCTTTCTTT | CASSLSNRLTAFF | few | TRBJ1-1 | TRBV12-3/TRBV12-4 | -
TGTGCCAGCAGCTTGGACTACAGTGTTTCCCCCTACAATGAGCAGTTCTTC | CASSLDYSVSPYNEQFF | few | TRBJ2-1 | TRBV7-6 | -
TGTGCCACCGAGGGGAGCAGGACAGATACGCAGTATTTT | CATEGSRTDTQYF | many | TRBJ2-3 | TRBV24-1 | -
TGTGCCAGCAGTTTATCGGGACAGGGGGTGGGCGGCTACACCTTC | CASSLSGQGVGGYTF | few | TRBJ1-2 | TRBV12-3/TRBV12-4 | TRBD1
TGTGCCGGAGGCAATGAGCAGTTCTTC | CAGGNEQFF | - | TRBJ2-1 | TRBV30 | -
TGTGCCAGCAGCCCCGACAGGGGGCTTGGCTACACCTTC | CASSPDRGLGYTF | many | TRBJ1-2 | TRBV11-2 | TRBD1
TGTGCCAGCAGCGACCGGGACGGACCCTACGAGCAGTACTTC | CASSDRDGPYEQYF | many | TRBJ2-7 | TRBV7-2 | -
TGTGCCAGCAGCTTAGAAGCAGGGAACTCCTACGAGCAGTACTTC | CASSLEAGNSYEQYF | few | TRBJ2-7 | TRBV7-6 | -
TGTGCCAGCAGCCTAGAGGCCCTATTCGCCGAGCAGTTCTTC | CASSLEALFAEQFF | few | TRBJ2-1 | TRBV3-1 | -
TGCAGTGCCGTGGATGGTATAAACACTGAAGCTTTCTTT | CSAVDGINTEAFF | many | TRBJ1-1 | TRBV20-1 | -
TGTGCCAGCAGCTTAGCGCAGGGCAGGACTGAAGCTTTCTTT | CASSLAQGRTEAFF | many | TRBJ1-1 | TRBV11-1 | -
TGTGCCATCAGTGACCACCGGGACAGAACTCCTTATAGCAATCAGCCCCAGCATTTT | CAISDHRDRTPYSNQPQHF | - | TRBJ1-5 | TRBV10-3 | TRBD1
TGTGCCAGCAGTTCGGGGTGGTTGAATGAGCAGTTCTTC | CASSSGWLNEQFF | - | TRBJ2-1 | TRBV12-3/TRBV12-4 | -
TGCAGCGTTAGTTCTCGGCGGAAAAACACTGAAGCTTTCTTT | CSVSSRRKNTEAFF | few | TRBJ1-1 | TRBV29-1 | -
TGTGCCAGCAGCACAAGGACAGCGAGCCTGCGGGAAAAACTGTTTTTT | CASSTRTASLREKLFF | - | TRBJ1-4 | TRBV7-8 | -
TGTGCCAGCAGCCCGGGTAACTACAATGAGCAGTTCTTC | CASSPGNYNEQFF | few | TRBJ2-1 | TRBV5-6 | -
TGTGCCAGCAGCCCGGACCTCGGGTTTGAGACCCAGTACTTC | CASSPDLGFETQYF | - | TRBJ2-5 | TRBV5-6 | -
TGTGCCAGTAGTATCCAGACAGGGGGCTACTCACCCCTCCACTTT | CASSIQTGGYSPLHF | few | TRBJ1-6 | TRBV19 | TRBD1
TGTGCCAGCAGTCCGGGGCCACAGGTAAACACTGAAGCTTTCTTT | CASSPGPQVNTEAFF | - | TRBJ1-1 | TRBV12-3/TRBV12-4 | -
TGTGCCATCAGTGATATGGCGGCCAAGGGAGAGACCCAGTACTTC | CAISDMAAKGETQYF | - | TRBJ2-5 | TRBV10-3 | -
TGCGCCAGCAGCCCGGGGGCAGGCTATGGCTATACCTTC | CASSPGAGYGYTF | - | TRBJ1-2 | TRBV4-1 | -
TGCAGTGCTAGAGCCTCCGGGACAGGGACTCAGCCCCAGCATTTT | CSARASGTGTQPQHF | - | TRBJ1-5 | TRBV20-1 | TRBD1
TGTGCTAGTGCCCTACGGGAGCTAGGGGATACGCAGTATTTT | CASALRELGDTQYF | - | TRBJ2-3 | TRBV12-5 | -
TGCGCCAGCAGCTTGGCCAGGACAGGGTGGGATCACAATGAGCAGTTCTTC | CASSLARTGWDHNEQFF | many | TRBJ2-1 | TRBV5-1 | TRBD1
TGTGCCAGCAGCTACGATAGCAATCAGCCCCAGCATTTT | CASSYDSNQPQHF | few | TRBJ1-5 | TRBV7-8 | -